This T cell receptor (beta chain) derives from a study of blood T cell repertoires in COVID-19. Participants' own reports of clinical history determined their cohort assignment. This CDR3 region has 15 residues. Methods used by the authors: From reference gene primer amplification, estimates of nucleated cell counts were derived. TCRdb's table, derived via immunoSEQ multiplex PCR, lists solely in-frame clones and lacks some. V and J calls and clone size are copied from that table; D and trimming were computed from the DNA. In the table there are about 180,000 clones, roughly 88% of which are singletons. This clone has only a few counts.

The chain has TRBV21-1 and TRBJ2-7; the table's D gene call, TRBD1, was not cross checked with the DNA. TRBV21-1 is designated a pseudogene. The sequence was obtained from a man aged 50 to 60 who had recovered from COVID-19. Specimen: PBMCs or T cells enriched from blood (not recorded which). CDR3 loop: CASSKKEKDRYEQYF. The CDR3 DNA reads TGTGCCAGCAGCAAAAAGGAGAAGGACAGATACGAGCAGTACTTC.